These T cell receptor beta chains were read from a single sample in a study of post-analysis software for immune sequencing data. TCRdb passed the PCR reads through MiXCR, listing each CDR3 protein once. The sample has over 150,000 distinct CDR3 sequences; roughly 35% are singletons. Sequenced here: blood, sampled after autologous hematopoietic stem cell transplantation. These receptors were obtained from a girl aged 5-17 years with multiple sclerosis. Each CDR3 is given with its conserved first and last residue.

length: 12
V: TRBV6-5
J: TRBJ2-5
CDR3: CATGGAQETQYF

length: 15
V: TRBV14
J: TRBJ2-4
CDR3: CASSHGSIAKNIQYF

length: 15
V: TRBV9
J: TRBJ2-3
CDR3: CASSVSTGSTDTQYF

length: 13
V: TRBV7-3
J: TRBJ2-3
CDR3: CASSLTSGDTQYF

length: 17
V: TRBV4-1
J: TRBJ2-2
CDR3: CASSSGLAGGHTGELFF

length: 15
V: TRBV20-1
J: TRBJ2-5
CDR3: CSARGVIEDQETQYF

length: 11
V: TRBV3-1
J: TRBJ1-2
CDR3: CASSRGRGYTF

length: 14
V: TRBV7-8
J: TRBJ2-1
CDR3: CASSLEVLSDEQFF

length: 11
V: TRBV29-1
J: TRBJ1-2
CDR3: CSVVGGQGYTF

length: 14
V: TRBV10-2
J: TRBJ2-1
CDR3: CASSNGRARNEQFF

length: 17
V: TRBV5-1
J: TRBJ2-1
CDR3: CASSLTPPGTGYNEQFF

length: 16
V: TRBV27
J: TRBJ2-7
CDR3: CASSVGVGGHHYEQYF

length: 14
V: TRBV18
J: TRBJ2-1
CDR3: CASSLRLMGNEQFF

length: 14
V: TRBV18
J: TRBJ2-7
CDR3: CASSPTASIYEQYF

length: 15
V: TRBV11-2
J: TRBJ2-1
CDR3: CASSPGQGGPNEQFF

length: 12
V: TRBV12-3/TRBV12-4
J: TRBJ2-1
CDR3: CVSRRSYNGQFF

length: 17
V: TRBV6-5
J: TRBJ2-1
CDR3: CASSSTRREGGYGEQFF

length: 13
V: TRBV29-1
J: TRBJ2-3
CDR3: CSVDGADTDTQYF

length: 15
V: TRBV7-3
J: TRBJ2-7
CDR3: CASSPGVGITSEQYF

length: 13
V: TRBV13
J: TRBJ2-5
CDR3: CANSLGSPGEQYF

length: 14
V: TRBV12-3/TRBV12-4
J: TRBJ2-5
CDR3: CASTRLAGGETQYF

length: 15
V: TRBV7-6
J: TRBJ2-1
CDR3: CASSFRDRANNEQFF

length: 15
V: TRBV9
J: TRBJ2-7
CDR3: CASSVRDTTSYEQYF

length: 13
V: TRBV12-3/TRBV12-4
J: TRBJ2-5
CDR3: CASSPGVQETQYF

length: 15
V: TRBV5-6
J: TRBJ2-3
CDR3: CASSLGPEPTDTQYF

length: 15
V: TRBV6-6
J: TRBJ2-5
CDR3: CASSYGRRGQETQYF

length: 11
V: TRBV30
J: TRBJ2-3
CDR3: CASLEGARQYF

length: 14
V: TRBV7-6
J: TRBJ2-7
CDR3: CASSKRDFTYEQYF

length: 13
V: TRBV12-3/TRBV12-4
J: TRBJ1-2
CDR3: CASSYGGNYGYTF

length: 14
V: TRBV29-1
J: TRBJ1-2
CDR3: CSVRGVFSLGGYTF

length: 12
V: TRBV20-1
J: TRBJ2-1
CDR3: CSAWDLSNEQFF

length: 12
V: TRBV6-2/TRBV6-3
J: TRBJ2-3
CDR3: CASKVSTDTQYF

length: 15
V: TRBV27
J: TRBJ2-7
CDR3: CASSLWASRNYEQYF

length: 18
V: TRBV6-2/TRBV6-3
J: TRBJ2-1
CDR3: CASRPTSGRENSYNEQFF

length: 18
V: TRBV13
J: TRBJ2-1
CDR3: CASSLGLSLVAGENEQFF

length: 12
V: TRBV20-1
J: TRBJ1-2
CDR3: CSARDPGGGYTF

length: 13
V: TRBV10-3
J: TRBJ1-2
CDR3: CAISGQTNYGCTF

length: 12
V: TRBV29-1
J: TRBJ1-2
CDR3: CSVWGGVYGYTF

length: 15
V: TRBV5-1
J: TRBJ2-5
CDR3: CASSLTGGVGETQYF

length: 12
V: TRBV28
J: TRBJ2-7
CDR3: CASSFRPYEQYF

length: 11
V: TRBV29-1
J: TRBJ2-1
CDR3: CSTTGGNEQFF

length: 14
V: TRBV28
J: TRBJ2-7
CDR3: CASRTGHLLYEQYF

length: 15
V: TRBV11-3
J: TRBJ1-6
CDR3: CASSPRVPQGLTLHF

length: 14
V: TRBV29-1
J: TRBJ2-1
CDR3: CSVSFSPTYNEQFF

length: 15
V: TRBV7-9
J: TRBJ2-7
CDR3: CASSHQGERSYEQYF

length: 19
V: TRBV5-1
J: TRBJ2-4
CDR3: CASSAPPLAGGPAKNIQYF

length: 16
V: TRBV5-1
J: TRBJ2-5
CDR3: CASSLRPTPLSETQYF

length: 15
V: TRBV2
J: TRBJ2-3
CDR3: CAGGRAEASTDTQYF

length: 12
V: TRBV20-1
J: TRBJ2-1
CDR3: CSALDKYNGQFF

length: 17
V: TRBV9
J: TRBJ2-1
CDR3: CASSVGRTSGTYNEQFF

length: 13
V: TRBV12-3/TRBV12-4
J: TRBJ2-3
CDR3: CASSWGISDTQYF

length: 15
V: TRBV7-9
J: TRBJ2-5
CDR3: CASSLSSLAGQTQYF

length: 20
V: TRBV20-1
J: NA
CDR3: CSARDPQGLAGGPTLYEQYF